The TCR beta chain described here comes from a study of blood T cell repertoires in COVID-19. Study summary: Researchers got acute and convalescent COVID-19 samples from the United States, Italy and Spain. The analysed material was cDNA or gDNA that came from T cells, B-cell-depleted T cells, or PBMCs.

The germline CDR1 and CDR2 sequences are LGHDT and YNNKEL (reference sequence). V gave up 4 bases and J gave up 4 bases; unmatched junction bases: 4. CDR3 length equals 14 residues. In the authors' methods: Nucleated cell counts were estimated from reference gene primer amplification. Assay: immunoSEQ multiplex PCR; the TCRdb copy retains only in-frame clones and omits some. V, J and clone size are taken as reported in that table, and D and trimming were inferred from the DNA itself. The sample records 250,000 or so clones, roughly 86% being singletons. The receptor was derived from a man between 45 and 60 years old with acute or convalescent COVID-19. The sample comprised peripheral blood. The genes are TRBV3-1 (or the pseudogene TRBV3-2) and TRBJ2-1, with TRBD2 matching over 7 bases. The CDR3 here is CASSLAGTYNEQFF. CDR3 bases: TGTGCCAGCAGCCTAGCGGGTACTTACAATGAGCAGTTCTTC.